This T cell receptor beta chain was recorded in a study of Tregs in tolerant kidney transplant recipients. As regards this clone: Its antigen is not known.

Unstimulated regulatory T cells (CD4+CD25+CD127-), CD4+CD25- non-regulatory cells, CD4 and CD8 cells were FACS-sorted from thawed PBMCs. Study-wide results and limits: Antigen-driven expansion was suggested because donor-specific Tregs expanded more than all Tregs in tolerant patients. Nucleotide sequences could not be compared across some patients' samples due to primer changes. Few patients were studied, so findings need validation in larger groups.

Only in-frame clones appear in the TCRdb table, and some are missing; sequencing was by immunoSEQ multiplex PCR. The sample lists about 100,000 clones, over 85% seen once, with 0.46% in the top ten. V lost 3 bases and J lost 4, with 15 bases in between. The CDR3 loop spans 15 amino acids. The germline CDR1 and CDR2 sequences are MGHDK and SYGVNS. Sequencing used CD4+ T cells from blood, obtained before the transplant. The chain recombines TRBV25-1 with TRBJ2-5; tentative D call: TRBD2 (6 bases). The sequence was collected from a human donor who received a combined kidney and bone marrow transplant. The CDR3 spells CASSELDVGGETQYF. CDR3 bases: TGTGCCAGCAGTGAGTTGGATGTGGGAGGAGAGACCCAGTACTTC. The whole variable domain, filled in from reference TRBV25-1 and TRBJ2-5, reads EADIYQTPRYLVIGTGKKITLECSQTMGHDKMYWYQQDPGMELHLIHYSYGVNSTEKGDLSSESTVSRIRTEHFPLTLESARPSHTSQYLCASSELDVGGETQYFGPGTRLLVL.